Listed below are T cell receptor beta chains from one sample, sequenced in a study of shared clonotypes between healthy human individuals. Some clones are missing from TCRdb's copy, which holds only in-frame ones; the method was immunoSEQ multiplex PCR. The sample includes nearly 2 million clones, about 94% of them seen just once. Source material: naive CD8+ T cells sorted from blood. These receptors were collected from a man younger than 35 in good health. Both conserved end residues are part of each CDR3. Fields, in order: CDR3 protein, CDR3 DNA, J gene, D gene, clone size, V gene. The D gene is left open where the match is weak. For some rows the clone size is stated as once, few or many, or as a class when expanded; others skip it.

CASSHTSVTYEQYF	TGTGCCAGCAGCCACACTAGCGTAACCTACGAGCAGTACTTC	TRBJ2-7	TRBD2	.	TRBV7-9
CASSQAPGPNYEQYF	TGCGCCAGCAGCCAAGCCCCGGGACCCAACTACGAGCAGTACTTC	TRBJ2-7	.	.	TRBV4-1
CSVSLDTGELFF	TGCAGCGTAAGCTTGGACACCGGGGAGCTGTTTTTT	TRBJ2-2	.	.	TRBV29-1
CASSQDRGIYGYTF	TGCGCCAGCAGCCAAGATAGGGGGATCTATGGCTACACCTTC	TRBJ1-2	.	.	TRBV4-3
CASSDSGASNQPQHF	TGTGCCAGCAGTGACTCAGGGGCGAGCAATCAGCCCCAGCATTTT	TRBJ1-5	.	.	TRBV27
CASSYGSLWPQHF	TGTGCCAGCAGCTACGGGAGTCTCTGGCCCCAGCATTTT	TRBJ1-5	.	.	TRBV7-8
CASSVLGLPGDEQFF	TGTGCCAGCAGTGTTTTGGGACTCCCGGGGGATGAGCAGTTCTTC	TRBJ2-1	.	.	TRBV6-1
CASSESSGVQETQYF	TGCGCCAGCAGTGAGTCCAGCGGGGTACAAGAGACCCAGTACTTC	TRBJ2-5	TRBD2	.	TRBV10-2
CAWTPSAGIKTQYF	TGTGCCTGGACCCCTAGCGCGGGAATTAAGACCCAGTACTTC	TRBJ2-5	.	.	TRBV30
CASSISYEQYF	TGTGCCAGCAGCATTAGCTACGAGCAGTACTTC	TRBJ2-7	.	.	TRBV25-1
CASSVAGLAGHTGELFF	TGTGCCAGCAGCGTAGCGGGACTAGCGGGCCACACCGGGGAGCTGTTTTTT	TRBJ2-2	TRBD2	.	TRBV9
CASRNPRGTGELFF	TGTGCCAGCAGAAACCCCAGGGGTACCGGGGAGCTGTTTTTT	TRBJ2-2	.	once	TRBV11-2
CAISESGQYYEQYF	TGTGCCATCAGTGAGTCGGGGCAATACTACGAGCAGTACTTC	TRBJ2-7	.	.	TRBV10-3
CSAREIQQYF	TGCAGCGCCCGAGAGATACAGCAGTATTTT	TRBJ2-3	.	.	TRBV29-1
CASSETGVLKEKLFF	TGTGCCAGCAGCGAGACAGGGGTGCTTAAAGAAAAACTGTTTTTT	TRBJ1-4	TRBD1	.	TRBV6-6
CASSHEDRGLEKLFF	TGTGCCAGCAGTCATGAGGACAGGGGGCTTGAAAAACTGTTTTTT	TRBJ1-4	TRBD1	.	TRBV6-1
CASSYSPDYGYTF	TGTGCCAGCAGTTACTCGCCAGACTATGGCTACACCTTC	TRBJ1-2	.	.	TRBV6-5
CASSSGMSTEAFF	TGTGCCAGCAGTTCAGGGATGAGCACTGAAGCTTTCTTT	TRBJ1-1	.	once	TRBV7-9
CASSLDGLAGETDTQYF	TGTGCCAGCAGCTTGGACGGGCTAGCGGGAGAAACAGATACGCAGTATTTT	TRBJ2-3	TRBD2	.	TRBV5-6
CASSWAGQAKNTEAFF	TGTGCCAGCAGTTGGGCAGGACAGGCCAAGAACACTGAAGCTTTCTTT	TRBJ1-1	TRBD1	.	TRBV28
CASSFEPLGAYIQYF	TGTGCCAGCAGCTTCGAACCACTAGGGGCGTACATTCAGTACTTC	TRBJ2-4	.	.	TRBV11-2
CAWSVKGWTTEAFF	TGTGCCTGGAGTGTTAAGGGCTGGACCACTGAAGCTTTCTTT	TRBJ1-1	.	once	TRBV30
CASSEGAYNSPLHF	TGTGCCAGCAGTGAAGGCGCCTATAATTCACCCCTCCACTTT	TRBJ1-6	.	few	TRBV2
CASSLSLLPGELFF	TGTGCCAGCAGCTTGTCGTTATTGCCCGGGGAGCTGTTTTTT	TRBJ2-2	.	.	TRBV5-4
CASSLGPGAGGELFF	TGTGCCAGCAGCCTGGGGCCAGGGGCGGGCGGGGAGCTGTTTTTT	TRBJ2-2	.	.	TRBV5-6
CASSLLSVAGGLYNEQFF	TGTGCCAGCAGTTTATTAAGCGTAGCGGGAGGGCTGTATAATGAGCAGTTCTTC	TRBJ2-1	TRBD2	once	TRBV27
CASSRIAGLAGGPLETQYF	TGTGCCAGTAGTCGAATCGCTGGACTAGCGGGGGGGCCACTGGAGACCCAGTACTTC	TRBJ2-5	TRBD2	.	TRBV19
CASSPAAGYGYTF	TGTGCCAGCAGTCCCGCTGCGGGATATGGCTACACCTTC	TRBJ1-2	.	few	TRBV27
CASSVGGSPYEQYF	TGTGCCAGCAGCGTAGGCGGGAGTCCCTACGAGCAGTACTTC	TRBJ2-7	TRBD2	.	TRBV9
CATSRVWNEQFF	TGTGCCACCAGCAGAGTGTGGAATGAGCAGTTCTTC	TRBJ2-1	.	.	TRBV15
CASIELWLYEQFF	TGTGCCAGCATCGAACTCTGGTTGTATGAGCAGTTCTTC	TRBJ2-1	.	.	TRBV2
CASSETGVYGYTF	TGTGCCAGCAGCGAAACAGGGGTCTATGGCTACACCTTC	TRBJ1-2	TRBD1	.	TRBV28
CASSPNTGELFF	TGTGCCAGCAGCCCGAACACCGGGGAGCTGTTTTTT	TRBJ2-2	.	few	TRBV6-5
CSVAKMDTGELFF	TGCAGCGTTGCAAAGATGGACACCGGGGAGCTGTTTTTT	TRBJ2-2	.	.	TRBV29-1
CASSPEGAPYGYTF	TGTGCCAGCAGCCCCGAGGGCGCTCCCTATGGCTACACCTTC	TRBJ1-2	.	.	TRBV7-9
CASSFGGSTDTQYF	TGTGCCAGCAGCTTTGGAGGTTCCACAGATACGCAGTATTTT	TRBJ2-3	.	.	TRBV5-4
CASSLALAGGPTDTQYF	TGTGCCAGCAGCTTGGCACTAGCGGGGGGCCCCACAGATACGCAGTATTTT	TRBJ2-3	TRBD2	.	TRBV7-9
CASNIGDHEQYF	TGTGCCAGTAACATCGGGGACCACGAGCAGTACTTC	TRBJ2-7	.	.	TRBV19
CASSREGGHPQHF	TGTGCCAGCAGCCGCGAAGGGGGCCATCCCCAGCATTTT	TRBJ1-5	TRBD1	once	TRBV7-8
CASSLGWGSYGYTF	TGCGCCAGCAGCTTGGGCTGGGGGTCCTATGGCTACACCTTC	TRBJ1-2	.	.	TRBV5-1
CASSGAQGNEQFF	TGTGCCAGTAGTGGCGCACAGGGCAATGAGCAGTTCTTC	TRBJ2-1	.	.	TRBV19
CASSLSIDEQFF	TGTGCCAGCAGCTTAAGTATAGATGAGCAGTTCTTC	TRBJ2-1	.	.	TRBV7-6
CASSLLQGAYEQYF	TGTGCCAGCAGTCTCTTACAGGGGGCCTACGAGCAGTACTTC	TRBJ2-7	TRBD1	.	TRBV28
CASSPPGLPGSDEQFF	TGTGCCAGCAGCCCACCAGGACTACCGGGGAGCGATGAGCAGTTCTTC	TRBJ2-1	.	.	TRBV9
CASRDGGRVDYGYTF	TGTGCCAGCAGAGATGGTGGCAGGGTGGACTATGGCTACACCTTC	TRBJ1-2	.	.	TRBV7-9
CARFTLGNQPQHF	TGTGCCAGGTTCACCCTGGGCAATCAGCCCCAGCATTTT	TRBJ1-5	.	.	TRBV5-4
CASSQGTPSGTYEQYF	TGCGCCAGCAGCCAAGGAACACCTAGCGGTACCTACGAGCAGTACTTC	TRBJ2-7	TRBD2	.	TRBV4-3
CASSSQGEVTGELFF	TGTGCCAGCAGTTCGCAGGGGGAAGTAACCGGGGAGCTGTTTTTT	TRBJ2-2	TRBD1	.	TRBV28
CASSLQGSYEQYF	TGTGCCAGCAGCTTACAGGGTTCCTACGAGCAGTACTTC	TRBJ2-7	.	once	TRBV5-4